This T cell receptor beta chain was obtained from a study of T cell responses to AZD1222 COVID-19 vaccine. Study-wide results and limits: It should be noted that donors were predominantly white British and more often female, and clonal diversity was possibly underestimated. In all cases, repertoires were sampled only after the peak T cell response. Breadth and depth of Spike-specific TCRs rose after two AZD1222 doses. Nearly half of spike-specific TCRs reportedly target variant regions that are unmutated in the B.1.351 and B.1.1.7 variants.

TCRdb keeps only in-frame clones here, not all; method: immunoSEQ multiplex PCR. The sample lists roughly 200,000 clones, around nine tenths occurring once. This clone appeared a single time. Antigen specificity is unknown. Germline V CDR1 and CDR2: MGHRA, YSYEKL. This CDR3 has 14 amino acids. V shed 2 bases, J shed 6 bases, and the junction held 7 bases outside the gene matches. The receptor comes from an adult who received the MenACWY meningococcal vaccine as a control. The chain recombines TRBV4-1 with TRBJ2-7, with 7 positions matching TRBD1. This specimen consisted of peripheral blood, obtained 28 days after the second dose of the MenACWY control vaccine. CDR3 sequence (DNA): TGCGCCAGCAGCCAACCCGGGACAGCTGGCGAGCAGTACTTC. Translation: CASSQPGTAGEQYF.